Below, 13 T cell receptor beta chains from the same sample are listed, as sequenced in a study of T cell repertoires in cytomegalovirus infection. One entry per CDR3 protein results from TCRdb running MiXCR on the reads. The data show roughly 250,000 distinct CDR3 sequences, over 9% seen once. The sequencing input was PBMCs. All receptors come from a human donor in good health (CMV status not recorded). Some clones in this sample may be carry-over from other donors' samples.

Ten or more counts support this clonotype. This rearrangement joins TRBV7-2 to TRBJ2-7; the D is unclear. Germline V gene sequence: CDR1 SGHTA, CDR2 FQGNSA. This CDR3 region has 13 residues. V was pared by 6 bases and J by 0 bases, with 9 bases between. This CDR3 is CASSRTVSYEQYF. The CDR3 DNA is TGTGCCAGCAGTCGGACGGTCTCCTACGAGCAGTACTTC.

This clonotype has only a few counts. The chain employs TRBV19 and TRBJ1-1, with D perhaps matching TRBD1 (6 bases). The V gene's germline CDR1 is LNHDA and CDR2 SQIVND (reference sequence). CDR3 size: 13 residues. The V end lost 6 bases, the J end lost 0 bases, and 8 bases lay between the germline ends. CDR3 residues: CASSGQLNTEAFF. CDR3 bases: TGTGCCAGTAGCGGACAGTTGAACACTGAAGCTTTCTTT.

V and J are TRBV5-1 and TRBJ2-7; tentatively, D is TRBD1 or TRBD2 (6 bases each). The length of the CDR3 is 15 residues. V was clipped by 0 bases and J by 2 bases, with 12 bases between them. Per the germline V gene, CDR1 is SGHRS and CDR2 is YFSETQ. CDR3 coding DNA: TGCGCCAGCAGCTTGGAAGGGGGGTCAACCTACGAGCAGTACTTC. It encodes CASSLEGGSTYEQYF.

This sequence joins TRBV7-2 and TRBJ1-2, with 7 bases aligning to TRBD1. In germline, CDR1 is SGHTA, CDR2 FQGNSA. J gave up 5 bases and V 3 bases, and 9 bases lay outside the gene matches. The CDR3 is 15 residues long. CDR3 sequence reads: CASSLFTGAGYGYTF. CDR3 coding DNA: TGTGCCAGCAGCTTGTTTACAGGGGCTGGATATGGCTACACCTTC.

The V call is TRBV30, the J call TRBJ2-5; 7 positions agree with TRBD2. The CDR3 sequence is 15 residues long. Germline lookup yields CDR1 GTSNPN and CDR2 SVGIG (reference sequence). After removal of 4 bases from V and 2 bases from J, the junction contained 10 bases not matched to a gene. DNA of the CDR3: TGTGCCTGGAAAGTCAGCGGGAACATTCAAGAGACCCAGTACTTC. Protein sequence: CAWKVSGNIQETQYF. The full variable domain, with the rest looked up from reference TRBV30 and TRBJ2-5, is SQTIHQWPATLVQPVGSPLSLECTVEGTSNPNLYWYRQAAGRGLQLLFYSVGIGQISSEVPQNLSASRPQDRQFILSSKKLLLSDSGFYLCAWKVSGNIQETQYFGPGTRLLVL.

This clonotype occurred many times. J is TRBJ2-7 and V is TRBV19; 7 bases are shared with TRBD1. The germline V gene has CDR1 LNHDA and CDR2 SQIVND (reference sequence). This CDR3 spans 14 amino acids. V shed 6 bases, J shed 3 bases, and the junction held 8 bases outside the gene matches. DNA of the CDR3: TGTGCCAGTAGCCGCCCGGGACAGTACTACGAGCAGTACTTC. Protein product: CASSRPGQYYEQYF.

At least ten counts were recorded for this clonotype. V is TRBV7-8 and J is TRBJ1-2; no clear D. V was shortened by 2 bases and J by 5 bases, with 18 bases between the two germline ends. The length of the CDR3 is 16 residues. CDR1 is SGHVS and CDR2 is FQNEAQ in the germline V gene. CDR3 nucleotides: TGTGCCAGCAGCTTAAGGACCGGACCTCGAGGGTATGGCTACACCTTC. As protein: CASSLRTGPRGYGYTF.

This sequence joins TRBV25-1 and TRBJ2-3, with 7 bases fitting TRBD2. From germline, CDR1 is MGHDK and CDR2 SYGVNS. The CDR3 has 16 amino acids. With 1 base clipped from V and 0 bases from J, the junction kept 4 bases outside the gene matches. The CDR3, as DNA: TGTGCCAGCAGTGAATCCCTAGCGGCTAGCACAGATACGCAGTATTTT. Protein sequence: CASSESLAASTDTQYF.

About this clonotype itself: The limits of the CDR3 on the DNA are not certain, so only TCRdb's listed CDR3 is given. CDR3: CASSSSGQGLYSNQPQHF. The chain carries TRBV28 and TRBJ1-5; TRBD1, the D gene given by the table, was not confirmed from the DNA. Per germline, CDR1 MDHEN and CDR2 SYDVKM. The CDR3 is 18 residues long, ends included.

This clonotype was picked up a small number of times. The V gene is TRBV15, the J gene TRBJ1-4, with D hard to call. This CDR3 spans 12 amino acids. Trimming pared 2 bases from V and 7 bases from J, leaving 5 bases between. In germline, CDR1 is LNHNV, CDR2 YYDKDF (reference sequence). The CDR3 region is CATSRTGEKLFF. The CDR3 nucleotides are TGTGCCACCAGCAGAACTGGTGAAAAACTGTTTTTT.

There are many counts of this clonotype. The chain has TRBV7-2 and TRBJ1-5; D is possibly TRBD1 (5 bases). The germline gives CDR1 SGHTA, CDR2 FQGNSA. CDR3 length: 15 amino acids. Trimming removed 4 bases at V and 4 bases at J, with 14 bases between. The DNA for the CDR3 is TGTGCCAGCAGCTCTTCCCCCGGACAAAATCAGCCCCAGCATTTT. Translated, it gives CASSSSPGQNQPQHF.

V is TRBV20-1 and J is TRBJ2-7; 11 bases line up with TRBD1. Germline CDR1 DFQATT, CDR2 SNEGSKA (reference sequence). J was trimmed by 6 bases and V by 4 bases; bases with no gene match: 8. The CDR3 extends over 14 amino acids. The CDR3 DNA reads TGCAGTGCTATAACCGGACAGGGGGCTAGCGAGCAGTACTTC. Protein product: CSAITGQGASEQYF.

This clonotype has at least ten counts. The rearrangement links TRBV7-6 to TRBJ2-7, with unresolved D. Germline CDR1 reads SGHVS; CDR2 reads FNYEAQ. The CDR3 spans 14 residues. Trimming removed 5 bases at V and 2 bases at J, with 13 bases between. CDR3 in DNA: TGTGCCAGCAGCCTTCTTGGGGATACCTACGAGCAGTACTTC. Its translation is CASSLLGDTYEQYF.